This T cell receptor (beta chain) originates from a study of T cells in Graves' hyperthyroidism and ophthalmopathy. Across the study: Blood was drawn when the patient was first diagnosed and still untreated. Findings and limits, study-wide: Blood also carried most thyroid clonotypes expanded above 0.001.

This clonotype was seen at least ten times. What it binds is unknown. With 3 bases removed from V and 2 bases from J, the gap between germline ends came to 12 bases. Germline V gives CDR1 SNHLY, CDR2 FYNNEI. The CDR3 totals 15 residues. Based on clinical symptoms, serum thyroxine and TRAb, thyroid ultrasound and orbital computed tomography, diagnoses were reached. Regions amplified from RNA transcripts were the TCR beta CDR3 regions. HTBI primers drove first-round RT-PCR of the TCR CDR3. From the multiplex PCR reads, TCRdb called clonotypes with MiXCR, one entry per CDR3 protein. The table includes 250,000 to 300,000 distinct CDR3 sequences, around 19% detected once.

Sample: blood. The receptor was derived from a man aged 50-59 years with Graves' ophthalmopathy. This chain links TRBV2 with TRBJ2-3; D gene uncertain. CDR3 amino acids: CASSDSSNPTDTQYF. CDR3 sequence (DNA): TGTGCCAGCAGTGACTCGTCCAACCCCACAGATACGCAGTATTTT.